This T cell receptor beta chain was retrieved from a study of regulatory T cells in long-lasting Graves disease. This clonotype was seen at least ten times. Germline CDR1 and CDR2: MNHNS and SASEGT. V lost 7 bases to trimming and J lost 5 bases, with 21 bases between them. The CDR3 is 16 amino acids. CDR3 regions were amplified by Arm-PCR using iRepertoire HTBI primers to build TCR beta libraries. TCRdb re-called the multiplex PCR reads with MiXCR, one entry per CDR3 protein. The sample gives about 470,000 distinct CDR3 sequences, roughly 15% of which show up once; less than 15% is in the top ten. Time point specified: newly diagnosed GD, antithyroid drugs for less than 3 months. PBMC RNA was the source of the TCR library. These same data were also listed under a study on T cells in Graves' hyperthyroidism and ophthalmopathy. That work contributes: HTBI primers were used for first-round RT-PCR of the TCR CDR3.

This sequence originates from a man aged 40-55 years with Graves disease. The specimen comprised peripheral blood mononuclear cells (PBMCs), sampled at new diagnosis, from a patient treated with antithyroid drugs. V usage is TRBV6-1 and J usage is TRBJ2-1; D unclear. The CDR3 DNA follows: TGTGCCAGCAATACCTTGAGGACCAACACCGACAATGAGCAGTTCTTC. Amino acid sequence: CASNTLRTNTDNEQFF.